The clone carrying this T cell receptor beta chain was observed once. Original processing methods: Estimation of nucleated cell counts relied on the amplification of reference gene primers. Generated by immunoSEQ multiplex PCR, the TCRdb table keeps only in-frame clones and is missing some. D and trimming were read from the DNA, whereas the V and J calls and clone size are those reported in that table. This table has under 60,000 clones, approximately 80% appearing once. These data come from a study of blood T cell repertoires in COVID-19. Study as a whole: Researchers got acute and convalescent COVID-19 samples from the United States, Italy and Spain. The analysed material was cDNA or gDNA that came from T cells, B-cell-depleted T cells, or PBMCs.

V was shortened by 4 bases and J by 7 bases, with 14 bases between the two germline ends. The CDR3 sequence is 14 residues long. Germline V gene data show CDR1 as MGHRA and CDR2 as YSYEKL. Sample: peripheral blood. The TCR sequence derives from a human donor with active or convalescent COVID-19. The donor label of this sample is uncertain. This chain joins TRBV4-1 and TRBJ2-1; maybe TRBD1 (7 bases). The chain's CDR3 is CASSPSGGSNEQFF. CDR3 sequence (DNA): TGCGCCAGCAGCCCTTCAGGGGGGAGTAATGAGCAGTTCTTC.